The TCR beta chain described here comes from a study of Ad26.COV2.S vaccination and SARS-CoV-2 variants. Looking at the study overall: A COV1001 Ad26.COV2.S trial-arm participant provided the sample.

This CDR3 has 16 residues. Per the germline V gene, CDR1 is KGHSH and CDR2 is LQKENI. V gave up 4 bases and J gave up 6 bases, with 18 bases separating them. Treatment indicated: some 20 received Ad26.COV2.S at low or high dose, single or two shots; about 5 received placebo; per-sample allocation not given. Collection of the samples took place on day 63 after the first injection of vaccine or placebo. The data were produced by immunoSEQ multiplex PCR, yet TCRdb's version contains in-frame clones alone and is incomplete. The sample lists 450,000 to 550,000 clones; roughly 89% were seen once. General study findings and limits: Breadth measured for non-spike TCRs was similar across vaccine and placebo recipients.

Concerning this clone: The antigen remains undetermined.

The gene calls are TRBV18 and TRBJ2-2; D unclear. This receptor was identified in a person between 18 and 65 years old who received the Ad26.COV2.S COVID-19 vaccine or a placebo. The sequenced sample was peripheral blood, obtained in a trial of Ad26.COV2.S vaccine versus placebo. The CDR3 region is CASSRSDGPRSGELFF. For the CDR3, the DNA is TGTGCCAGCTCACGCTCAGACGGGCCCCGCTCCGGGGAGCTGTTTTTT.